A selection of T cell receptor beta chains follows, all from one sample in a study of blood T cell repertoires in COVID-19. Clones were read by immunoSEQ multiplex PCR, and TCRdb kept only the in-frame ones, dropping some. The data show some 26,000 clones, roughly 87% seen once. What was sequenced was peripheral blood. All receptors derive from a human donor with active COVID-19. The donor label of this sample is uncertain. The CDR3 runs from the conserved cysteine through the conserved F or W. The order of the fields is CDR3 DNA, CDR3 protein, V gene, clone size, D gene, J gene, CDR3 length. The D gene is left open where the match is weak. Clone size is stated in some rows and not others, as once, few, many or a class when expanded.

CDR3nt: TGTGCCAGCAGCCAACGAGGCATTGATGAAAAACTGTTTTTT; CDR3aa: CASSQRGIDEKLFF; v_gene: TRBV14; abundance: once; d_gene: .; j_gene: TRBJ1-4; len: 14
CDR3nt: TGTGCCAGTAGTATAGATCCCACAGCCGCCTACGAGCAGTACTTC; CDR3aa: CASSIDPTAAYEQYF; v_gene: TRBV19; abundance: once; d_gene: .; j_gene: TRBJ2-7; len: 15
CDR3nt: TGTGCCTGGAGGAGAACTTTAACAGGGGGGACAATGAACACTGAAGCTTTCTTT; CDR3aa: CAWRRTLTGGTMNTEAFF; v_gene: TRBV30; abundance: .; d_gene: TRBD1; j_gene: TRBJ1-1; len: 18
CDR3nt: TGTGCCAGCAGCAGACCAAAACAGCCCGGGGAGCTGTTTTTT; CDR3aa: CASSRPKQPGELFF; v_gene: TRBV6-2/TRBV6-3; abundance: .; d_gene: .; j_gene: TRBJ2-2; len: 14
CDR3nt: TGTGCCAGCAGCCAAGGACTAGCGGTGGATGAGCAGTTCTTC; CDR3aa: CASSQGLAVDEQFF; v_gene: TRBV14; abundance: few; d_gene: TRBD2; j_gene: TRBJ2-1; len: 14
CDR3nt: TGTGCCAGCAGTTCCAGACAGCAGCGCGAGCAGTACTTC; CDR3aa: CASSSRQQREQYF; v_gene: TRBV27; abundance: .; d_gene: .; j_gene: TRBJ2-7; len: 13
CDR3nt: TGTGCCAGCAGCCCGCCCGCCTCTAGCAGATACACAGATACGCAGTATTTT; CDR3aa: CASSPPASSRYTDTQYF; v_gene: TRBV5-5; abundance: .; d_gene: .; j_gene: TRBJ2-3; len: 17
CDR3nt: TGCGCCAGCAGCCTCGGACCTTCCGGGACACTCCAAGAGACCCAGTACTTC; CDR3aa: CASSLGPSGTLQETQYF; v_gene: TRBV5-1; abundance: few; d_gene: .; j_gene: TRBJ2-5; len: 17
CDR3nt: TGTGCCATCAGCCAGGGGCCGAGCTCCTACGAGCAGTACTTC; CDR3aa: CAISQGPSSYEQYF; v_gene: TRBV10-3; abundance: .; d_gene: .; j_gene: TRBJ2-7; len: 14
CDR3nt: TGTGCCAGCAGTCAGAGCGGGAGGTCCTACAATGAGCAGTTCTTC; CDR3aa: CASSQSGRSYNEQFF; v_gene: TRBV3-1/TRBV3-2; abundance: .; d_gene: TRBD2; j_gene: TRBJ2-1; len: 15
CDR3nt: TGCAGTGCAATGACAGATGGCTACACCTTC; CDR3aa: CSAMTDGYTF; v_gene: TRBV20-1; abundance: few; d_gene: .; j_gene: TRBJ1-2; len: 10
CDR3nt: TGCGCCAGCAGCAAAGGGACAGGGCAGTCCTACGAGCAGTACTTC; CDR3aa: CASSKGTGQSYEQYF; v_gene: TRBV4-1; abundance: .; d_gene: TRBD1; j_gene: TRBJ2-7; len: 15
CDR3nt: TGTGCCAGCAGTTATCAGGGGCAGATCGATGAGCAGTTCTTC; CDR3aa: CASSYQGQIDEQFF; v_gene: TRBV6-6; abundance: few; d_gene: .; j_gene: TRBJ2-1; len: 14
CDR3nt: TGTGCCAGCAGCTTACTCCGGTCTAGCGGTAACAATGAGCAGTTCTTC; CDR3aa: CASSLLRSSGNNEQFF; v_gene: TRBV7-9; abundance: .; d_gene: TRBD2; j_gene: TRBJ2-1; len: 16
CDR3nt: TGTGCCAGCAGCAAACAGGGGGCGTCCGGAAACACCATATATTTT; CDR3aa: CASSKQGASGNTIYF; v_gene: TRBV7-9; abundance: .; d_gene: TRBD1; j_gene: TRBJ1-3; len: 15
CDR3nt: TGTGCCAGCTCACCACAGAACGGATTTGGGACTAGCGGGGAAGAGACCCAGTACTTC; CDR3aa: CASSPQNGFGTSGEETQYF; v_gene: TRBV18; abundance: few; d_gene: TRBD2; j_gene: TRBJ2-5; len: 19
CDR3nt: TGCAGCGTTGAAGGGACGACGGGATCCAATGAGCAGTTCTTC; CDR3aa: CSVEGTTGSNEQFF; v_gene: TRBV29-1; abundance: .; d_gene: .; j_gene: TRBJ2-1; len: 14
CDR3nt: TGTGCCAGCAGCATGAGGGACGGACTAGTTGAGCAGTTCTTC; CDR3aa: CASSMRDGLVEQFF; v_gene: TRBV5-4; abundance: .; d_gene: TRBD2; j_gene: TRBJ2-1; len: 14
CDR3nt: TGTGCCAGCAGCCCAGGGAATACCTACGAGCAGTACTTC; CDR3aa: CASSPGNTYEQYF; v_gene: TRBV7-9; abundance: once; d_gene: .; j_gene: TRBJ2-7; len: 13
CDR3nt: TGTGCCAGCAGCTACAGGGGTTACAATGAGCAGTTCTTC; CDR3aa: CASSYRGYNEQFF; v_gene: TRBV7-6; abundance: few; d_gene: TRBD1; j_gene: TRBJ2-1; len: 13
CDR3nt: TGTGCCACGAAAAGGGCCTACAGGGGTCTGGTCGGGGTCACAGATACGCAGTATTTT; CDR3aa: CATKRAYRGLVGVTDTQYF; v_gene: TRBV19; abundance: .; d_gene: TRBD1; j_gene: TRBJ2-3; len: 19
CDR3nt: TGTGCCAGCAGCCTGTCTGTTAGCACAGATACGCAGTATTTT; CDR3aa: CASSLSVSTDTQYF; v_gene: TRBV14; abundance: .; d_gene: .; j_gene: TRBJ2-3; len: 14
CDR3nt: TGTGCCAGCAGCGCTAGCGGGAGGGCTCAGGGGGAGACCCAGTACTTC; CDR3aa: CASSASGRAQGETQYF; v_gene: TRBV9; abundance: .; d_gene: TRBD2; j_gene: TRBJ2-5; len: 16
CDR3nt: TGTGCCAGCAGCAGGGGGTACCAAGAGACCCAGTACTTC; CDR3aa: CASSRGYQETQYF; v_gene: TRBV6-5; abundance: .; d_gene: TRBD1; j_gene: TRBJ2-5; len: 13
CDR3nt: TGTGCCAGCAGCAAAAGACTAGGAGGAGATACGCAGTATTTT; CDR3aa: CASSKRLGGDTQYF; v_gene: TRBV27; abundance: .; d_gene: .; j_gene: TRBJ2-3; len: 14
CDR3nt: TGCGCCAGCAGCCGCGAGGGACAGGGCAGCAATTCACCCCTCCACTTT; CDR3aa: CASSREGQGSNSPLHF; v_gene: TRBV5-1; abundance: .; d_gene: TRBD1; j_gene: TRBJ1-6; len: 16
CDR3nt: TGCAGCGTCTCTTTGGGCTACCGCAATGAGCAGTTCTTC; CDR3aa: CSVSLGYRNEQFF; v_gene: TRBV29-1; abundance: .; d_gene: .; j_gene: TRBJ2-1; len: 13
CDR3nt: TGTGCCAGCAGTTTTTGGCGGGAGAACTACAATGAGCAGTTCTTC; CDR3aa: CASSFWRENYNEQFF; v_gene: TRBV28; abundance: .; d_gene: TRBD2; j_gene: TRBJ2-1; len: 15
CDR3nt: TGTGCCTGGAGTCCGCCAGGGGACACCATATATTTT; CDR3aa: CAWSPPGDTIYF; v_gene: TRBV30; abundance: .; d_gene: .; j_gene: TRBJ1-3; len: 12
CDR3nt: TGTGCCAGCAGTCCGCGACAGATCTCCTACGAGCAGTACTTC; CDR3aa: CASSPRQISYEQYF; v_gene: TRBV28; abundance: .; d_gene: .; j_gene: TRBJ2-7; len: 14
CDR3nt: TGCGCCAGCAGCCAAGATGCCAGGGTCACAGATACGCAGTATTTT; CDR3aa: CASSQDARVTDTQYF; v_gene: TRBV4-3; abundance: .; d_gene: .; j_gene: TRBJ2-3; len: 15
CDR3nt: TGTGCCAGCAGCTCGCAATTACAGGGAACTGAAGCTTTCTTT; CDR3aa: CASSSQLQGTEAFF; v_gene: TRBV11-2; abundance: .; d_gene: .; j_gene: TRBJ1-1; len: 14
CDR3nt: TGTGCCAGCAGCTTCGGACAGTACGAGCAGTACTTC; CDR3aa: CASSFGQYEQYF; v_gene: TRBV7-9; abundance: .; d_gene: .; j_gene: TRBJ2-7; len: 12
CDR3nt: TGCGCCAGCAGCCGGGTGGGTGGTAATTCACCCCTCCACTTT; CDR3aa: CASSRVGGNSPLHF; v_gene: TRBV5-1; abundance: .; d_gene: .; j_gene: TRBJ1-6; len: 14
CDR3nt: TGTGCCAGCAGTTACGGACAGGGATTGGGTGGCTACACCTTC; CDR3aa: CASSYGQGLGGYTF; v_gene: TRBV6-5; abundance: .; d_gene: TRBD1; j_gene: TRBJ1-2; len: 14
CDR3nt: TGTGCCAGCAGCGTAGGACCCGGCGGGGAGCAGTACTTC; CDR3aa: CASSVGPGGEQYF; v_gene: TRBV9; abundance: .; d_gene: .; j_gene: TRBJ2-7; len: 13
CDR3nt: TGTGCCAGCAGTTCCGGGACTAGAGTTCTGAATGAGCAGTTCTTC; CDR3aa: CASSSGTRVLNEQFF; v_gene: TRBV28; abundance: .; d_gene: TRBD2; j_gene: TRBJ2-1; len: 15
CDR3nt: TGTGCCAGCAGATTCCAGGGGAGCACTGAAGCTTTCTTT; CDR3aa: CASRFQGSTEAFF; v_gene: TRBV28; abundance: .; d_gene: .; j_gene: TRBJ1-1; len: 13
CDR3nt: TGTGCCAGTCTCCAGCGGGGTATAAGGGACACCGGGGAGCTGTTTTTT; CDR3aa: CASLQRGIRDTGELFF; v_gene: TRBV19; abundance: once; d_gene: TRBD2; j_gene: TRBJ2-2; len: 16
CDR3nt: TGTGCCAGCAGCAAAGAGAATTGCGGGGACGGGGGAGAGGCTTTCGGCAATGAGCAGTTCTTC; CDR3aa: CASSKENCGDGGEAFGNEQFF; v_gene: TRBV21-1; abundance: .; d_gene: .; j_gene: TRBJ2-1; len: 21
CDR3nt: TGTGCCAGTAGTCCAGGGGAATACGGCGACGAGCAGTACTTC; CDR3aa: CASSPGEYGDEQYF; v_gene: TRBV19; abundance: .; d_gene: .; j_gene: TRBJ2-7; len: 14
CDR3nt: TGTGCCAGCAGCTTATCCGGACAGGGGATGAACACTGAAGCTTTCTTT; CDR3aa: CASSLSGQGMNTEAFF; v_gene: TRBV7-8; abundance: .; d_gene: TRBD1; j_gene: TRBJ1-1; len: 16
CDR3nt: TGTGCCAGTAGTATACGCGGGCCCGGGGCCAACGTCCTGACTTTC; CDR3aa: CASSIRGPGANVLTF; v_gene: TRBV19; abundance: .; d_gene: .; j_gene: TRBJ2-6; len: 15
CDR3nt: TGTGCCAGCAGTTCGGCGGGTCTCAATGAAAAACTGTTTTTT; CDR3aa: CASSSAGLNEKLFF; v_gene: TRBV27; abundance: .; d_gene: .; j_gene: TRBJ1-4; len: 14
CDR3nt: TGTGCCAGCAGCTTACCAAGCGGTGGCACAGATACGCAGTATTTT; CDR3aa: CASSLPSGGTDTQYF; v_gene: TRBV5-5; abundance: .; d_gene: .; j_gene: TRBJ2-3; len: 15
CDR3nt: TGTGCCACCAGCAGAGAGGCTAGCGGGAGACCAGATACGCAGTATTTT; CDR3aa: CATSREASGRPDTQYF; v_gene: TRBV15; abundance: .; d_gene: TRBD2; j_gene: TRBJ2-3; len: 16
CDR3nt: TGTGCCACAAGGACAGGGGGGAAAAGGAGCAATCAGCCCCAGCATTTT; CDR3aa: CATRTGGKRSNQPQHF; v_gene: TRBV19; abundance: few; d_gene: TRBD1; j_gene: TRBJ1-5; len: 16
CDR3nt: TGTGCCAGCAGCGATGGGACTTCCACTGAAGCTTTCTTT; CDR3aa: CASSDGTSTEAFF; v_gene: TRBV7-8; abundance: .; d_gene: .; j_gene: TRBJ1-1; len: 13
CDR3nt: TGTGCTAGTGGTTTGAATATCCTAGCGGGAGGGGAAGCGCAGTATTTT; CDR3aa: CASGLNILAGGEAQYF; v_gene: TRBV12-5; abundance: .; d_gene: TRBD2; j_gene: TRBJ2-3; len: 16
CDR3nt: TGCGCCAGCAGCCAAGACACCCGAGCCCGGGAGCTGTTTTTT; CDR3aa: CASSQDTRARELFF; v_gene: TRBV4-3; abundance: .; d_gene: .; j_gene: TRBJ2-2; len: 14
CDR3nt: TGTGCCAGTAGTATAGGAGGAGTTAATGAAAAACTGTTTTTT; CDR3aa: CASSIGGVNEKLFF; v_gene: TRBV19; abundance: .; d_gene: .; j_gene: TRBJ1-4; len: 14
CDR3nt: TGTGCCAGCACCCCGGATCCAGGGACAGGGTATCCCTTC; CDR3aa: CASTPDPGTGYPF; v_gene: TRBV11-2; abundance: .; d_gene: TRBD1; j_gene: TRBJ1-2; len: 13
CDR3nt: TGTGCCAGCAGCTTAGAGACAGGGGTGTTGAATTCACCCCTCCACTTT; CDR3aa: CASSLETGVLNSPLHF; v_gene: TRBV7-2; abundance: .; d_gene: TRBD1; j_gene: TRBJ1-6; len: 16